Listed below are T cell receptor beta chains from one sample, sequenced in a study of blood T cell repertoires in COVID-19. Profiling relied on immunoSEQ multiplex PCR, and the TCRdb table lists in-frame clones only, not all of them. Among roughly 220,000 clones, 65% to 90% were seen once, and the ten largest hold over 4.5%. The source material was peripheral blood. All receptors come from a man older than 75 with acute or convalescent COVID-19. Both conserved end residues are part of each CDR3.

V gene,CDR3 protein
TRBV29-1,CSATMGQGYGYTF
TRBV6-5,CASSRQGDQPQHF
TRBV29-1,CSVGTSGGDTQYF
TRBV6-6,CASSYSGQSSYNEQFF
TRBV6-5,CASTGQWQQTQYF
TRBV7-3,CASSLMAGAYEQYF
TRBV7-9,CASPSGASHYNEQFF
TRBV24-1,CATSELTGGAHNEQFF
TRBV6-5,CASSGYGETEAFF
TRBV6-7,CASSRNSWKENTEAFF
TRBV7-2,CASSFQAGGSPLHF
TRBV7-2,CASSLQSSGAYEQFF
TRBV19,CASSLGGNNYGYTF
TRBV15,CATSRGTGVGSYNEQFF
TRBV12-3/TRBV12-4,CASRRERDGYTF
TRBV4-1,CASSLGDRGWGYTF
TRBV18,CASSLNGGTTEAFF
TRBV29-1,CSVRSQGDTEAFF
TRBV15,CATSGGLAGGTDTQYF
TRBV18,CASSPLEQETQYF
TRBV5-5,CASSLGVGSFNEQFF
TRBV6-5,CASSYRASAPDTQYF
TRBV5-1,CASSLGAGVNEQFF
TRBV28,CASSSTGFNEKLFF
TRBV7-2,CASSLGLVTETQYF
TRBV7-9,CASSSPGQGVYEQFF
TRBV4-1,CASSQDVTDGNEKLFF
TRBV24-1,CATSESQGMGNYGYTF
TRBV5-1,CASSVDRDSPLHF
TRBV29-1,CSVSAGNTEAFF
TRBV7-2,CASSEWGRLRNYGYTF
TRBV21-1,CASSTGTGGAGSYNEQFF
TRBV29-1,CSVAPNSHQPQHF
TRBV5-4,CASSLSSGSSTDTQYF
TRBV24-1,CATKGSGYNEQFF
TRBV9,CASSVGGTADTEAFF
TRBV5-1,CASSQGGQLSSYEQYF
TRBV27,CASSLSPSGATQYF
TRBV7-2,CASSLLGPGELFF
TRBV5-1,CASSFNNEQFF
TRBV19,CASSTDRGSEQYF
TRBV28,CASREGGQPQHF
TRBV5-1,CASSLEGLSGFYEQFF
TRBV10-1,CASSDFSGSSGEQFF
TRBV4-2,CASSPEGRGYGYTF
TRBV2,CASSERGGTRQPQHF
TRBV5-1,CASSSDRDEQFF
TRBV7-2,CASHSARREAGELFF